This paragraph covers one T cell receptor beta chain sequence. Its matching antigen is unknown. The record originates from a study of T cell repertoires in cytomegalovirus infection. For the study at large: An indication of both CMV infection and matching HLA type came from public TCR beta signatures. Whole-study results and caveats: The cumulative frequency of public TCR beta families distinguished individuals who carried CMV together with the relevant HLA. There were HLA-C-restricted CMV-specific TCR beta clonotypes dominating the ex vivo response.

CDR3 length: 13 residues. The V segment lost 5 bases and the J segment 5 bases; nucleotides outside the gene matches: 3. TCRdb reprocessed the reads with MiXCR, giving one entry per CDR3 protein. In the table there are 700,000 to 850,000 distinct CDR3 sequences, about 30% of which are singletons. The specimen comprised cultured CD8+ T cells from PBMCs, sampled from culture after CMV antigen stimulation. This receptor was identified in a human donor in good health (CMV status not recorded). Some clones in this sample may be carry-over from other donors' samples. The rearrangement joins TRBV12-3 or TRBV12-4 to TRBJ2-5; TRBD1 aligns across 9 bases. The CDR3 bases are TGTGCCAGCAGTACAGGGGGCGATGAGACCCAGTACTTC. Its translation is CASSTGGDETQYF.